This TCR beta chain is drawn from a study of vaccination effects on CD4 cells after COVID-19. Remarks on this clone: Its matching antigen is unknown.

Profiling relied on immunoSEQ multiplex PCR, and the TCRdb table lists in-frame clones only, not all of them. Altogether tens of thousands of clones are present, 76% being singletons, with the ten largest covering roughly 3.5%. Trimming at V came to 6 bases and at J to 5 bases, leaving 10 bases not matched to a gene. Germline-derived CDR1 and CDR2 are SQVTM and ANQGSEA. CDR3 length equals 14 residues. Culture lasted about ten days before CD4+ T cell isolation. This person's SARS-CoV-2 infection, confirmed by PCR, occurred between March and December 2020. Participants each got two BNT162b2 or mRNA-1273 vaccine doses. Half the medium was replaced with IL-2 medium on days 3 and 7.

Sequences were derived from CD4+ T cells from PBMCs cultured without peptide, sampled after COVID-19 vaccination. The clonotype was recovered from a human donor who had a prior SARS-CoV-2 infection. The rearrangement uses TRBV29-1 and TRBJ2-5; 9 bases map to TRBD1. The CDR3 nucleotides are TGCAGCGTACCACAGGGGGCTTCAGGGGAGACCCAGTACTTC. Its protein is CSVPQGASGETQYF.